This T cell receptor (beta chain) stems from a study of blood T cell repertoires in COVID-19. On the study more broadly: Some COVID-19 samples were acute and others convalescent; all came from the United States, Italy and Spain. The analysed material was cDNA or gDNA that came from T cells, B-cell-depleted T cells, or PBMCs.

With 3 bases removed from V and 7 bases from J, the gap between germline ends came to 13 bases. Germline CDR1 and CDR2: MRHNA and SNTAGT. The CDR3 runs to 13 residues. Original handling: Cell counts per sample came from amplifying reference gene primers. The assay was immunoSEQ multiplex PCR, and TCRdb's table has in-frame clones only and misses some. The DNA was the basis for D and trimming; V, J and clone size are from that table. Of under 200,000 clones in the sample, under 85% are singletons; the top ten hold under 7.5%. The chain employs TRBV6-4 and TRBJ2-7; tentatively, D is TRBD2 (5 bases). The sample consisted of peripheral blood. The clonotype comes from a middle-aged woman with acute or convalescent COVID-19. CDR3 in DNA: TGTGCCAGCAGTGAGGTGTTGTCGGGAGAGCAGTACTTC. Protein sequence: CASSEVLSGEQYF.